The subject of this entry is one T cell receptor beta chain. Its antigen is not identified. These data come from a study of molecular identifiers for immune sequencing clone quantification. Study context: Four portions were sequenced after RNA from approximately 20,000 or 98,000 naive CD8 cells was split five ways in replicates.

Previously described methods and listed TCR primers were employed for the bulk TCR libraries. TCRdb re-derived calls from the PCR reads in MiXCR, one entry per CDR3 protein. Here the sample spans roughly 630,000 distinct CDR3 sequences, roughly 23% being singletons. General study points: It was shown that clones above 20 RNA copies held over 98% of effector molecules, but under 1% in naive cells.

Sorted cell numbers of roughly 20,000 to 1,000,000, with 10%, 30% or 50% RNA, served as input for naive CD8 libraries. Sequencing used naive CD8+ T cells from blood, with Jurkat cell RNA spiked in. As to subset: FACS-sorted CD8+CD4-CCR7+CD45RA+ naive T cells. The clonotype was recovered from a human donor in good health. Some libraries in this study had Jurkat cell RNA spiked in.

This CDR3 reads CASSFSGREDEKLFF. The CDR3 DNA reads TGTGCCAGCAGTTTTTCCGGCAGGGAGGATGAAAAACTGTTTTTT. The rearrangement joins TRBV27 to TRBJ1-4; perhaps TRBD1 as D (5 bases). The CDR3 is 15 residues long. V was clipped by 3 bases and J by 6 bases, with 14 bases between them. Germline lookup yields CDR1 MNHEY and CDR2 SMNVEV (reference sequence).